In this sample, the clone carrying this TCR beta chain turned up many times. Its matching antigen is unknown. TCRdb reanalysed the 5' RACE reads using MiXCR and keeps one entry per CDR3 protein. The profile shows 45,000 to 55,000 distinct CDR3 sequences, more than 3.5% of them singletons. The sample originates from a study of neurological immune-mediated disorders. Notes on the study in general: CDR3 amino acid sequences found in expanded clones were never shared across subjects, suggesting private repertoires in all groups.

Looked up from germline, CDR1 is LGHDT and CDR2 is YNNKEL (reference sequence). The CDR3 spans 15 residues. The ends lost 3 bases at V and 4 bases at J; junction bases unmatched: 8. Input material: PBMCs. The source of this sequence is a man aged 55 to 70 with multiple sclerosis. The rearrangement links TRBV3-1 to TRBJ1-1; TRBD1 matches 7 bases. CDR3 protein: CASSHGQALGTEAFF. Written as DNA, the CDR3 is TGTGCCAGCAGCCATGGACAGGCTTTAGGCACTGAAGCTTTCTTT. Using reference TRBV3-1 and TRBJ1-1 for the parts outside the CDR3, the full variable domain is DTAVSQTPKYLVTQMGNDKSIKCEQNLGHDTMYWYKQDSKKFLKIMFSYNNKELIINETVPNRFSPKSPDKAHLNLHINSLELGDSAVYFCASSHGQALGTEAFFGQGTRLTVV.